This is a list of T cell receptor beta chains from one sample in a study of technical replicates of blood from four donors. Generated by immunoSEQ multiplex PCR, the TCRdb table keeps only in-frame clones and is missing some. The sample lists roughly 80,000 clones, 94% occurring once. Sequencing used T cells isolated from PBMCs. These receptors were obtained from a human donor in good health. The CDR3 runs from the conserved cysteine through the conserved F or W. The D gene is left open where the match is weak. The size of a clone is reported for some rows only, either as once, few or many, or as a class for expanded clones.

clone size: -
J gene: TRBJ1-1
V gene: TRBV6-6
D gene: -
CDR3 protein: CASSYSGQSVEAFF
CDR3 DNA: TGTGCCAGCAGTTACTCTGGACAGTCAGTAGAAGCTTTCTTT

clone size: -
J gene: TRBJ2-7
V gene: TRBV9
D gene: TRBD1
CDR3 protein: CASSAEQGALAYEQYF
CDR3 DNA: TGTGCCAGCAGCGCCGAACAGGGGGCTCTGGCCTACGAGCAGTACTTC

clone size: -
J gene: TRBJ1-3
V gene: TRBV7-8
D gene: -
CDR3 protein: CASSSTFSGNTIYF
CDR3 DNA: TGTGCCAGCAGCTCAACATTCTCTGGAAACACCATATATTTT

clone size: -
J gene: TRBJ2-7
V gene: TRBV9
D gene: -
CDR3 protein: CASSVGDSLYEQYF
CDR3 DNA: TGTGCCAGCAGCGTAGGCGACAGCTTATACGAGCAGTACTTC

clone size: few
J gene: TRBJ1-1
V gene: TRBV14
D gene: -
CDR3 protein: CASSLYMNTEAFF
CDR3 DNA: TGTGCCAGCAGCCTCTATATGAACACTGAAGCTTTCTTT

clone size: -
J gene: TRBJ2-1
V gene: TRBV5-4
D gene: TRBD2
CDR3 protein: CASNTGTSGRLSYNEQFF
CDR3 DNA: TGTGCCAGCAACACCGGGACTAGCGGGAGGCTGTCCTACAATGAGCAGTTCTTC

clone size: -
J gene: TRBJ2-7
V gene: TRBV7-8
D gene: -
CDR3 protein: CASSLIVAEQYF
CDR3 DNA: TGTGCCAGCAGCTTGATCGTGGCAGAGCAGTACTTC

clone size: -
J gene: TRBJ2-7
V gene: TRBV27
D gene: TRBD1
CDR3 protein: CASSIDRAYEQYF
CDR3 DNA: TGTGCCAGCAGTATCGACAGGGCCTACGAGCAGTACTTC

clone size: -
J gene: TRBJ2-5
V gene: TRBV11-1
D gene: TRBD2
CDR3 protein: CASSLSKREVETQYF
CDR3 DNA: TGTGCCAGCAGCTTAAGTAAGCGGGAGGTGGAGACCCAGTACTTC

clone size: -
J gene: TRBJ1-5
V gene: TRBV28
D gene: -
CDR3 protein: CASSLSGYSNQPQHF
CDR3 DNA: TGTGCCAGCAGTTTAAGCGGATATAGCAATCAGCCCCAGCATTTT

clone size: -
J gene: TRBJ1-4
V gene: TRBV15
D gene: -
CDR3 protein: CATSRVLAEKLFF
CDR3 DNA: TGTGCCACCAGCAGAGTACTTGCCGAAAAACTGTTTTTT

clone size: -
J gene: TRBJ2-1
V gene: TRBV7-7
D gene: TRBD2
CDR3 protein: CASSPGTSGPSYNEQFF
CDR3 DNA: TGTGCCAGCAGCCCGGGGACTAGCGGGCCCTCCTACAATGAGCAGTTCTTC

clone size: -
J gene: TRBJ2-7
V gene: TRBV5-1
D gene: TRBD1
CDR3 protein: CASSVTGDEQYF
CDR3 DNA: TGCGCCAGCAGCGTAACAGGGGACGAGCAGTACTTC

clone size: -
J gene: TRBJ2-5
V gene: TRBV7-6
D gene: -
CDR3 protein: CASSATGSGGTQYF
CDR3 DNA: TGTGCCAGCAGCGCCACCGGGAGTGGGGGGACCCAGTACTTC

clone size: -
J gene: TRBJ2-3
V gene: TRBV28
D gene: TRBD2
CDR3 protein: CASSALSGSPTDTQYF
CDR3 DNA: TGTGCCAGCAGTGCCCTTAGCGGGTCACCCACAGATACGCAGTATTTT

clone size: -
J gene: TRBJ2-7
V gene: TRBV19
D gene: TRBD1
CDR3 protein: CASSSTPGQSLYEQYF
CDR3 DNA: TGTGCCAGTAGTTCCACCCCGGGACAGAGCCTTTACGAGCAGTACTTC

clone size: -
J gene: TRBJ2-7
V gene: TRBV4-1
D gene: -
CDR3 protein: CASSLKAPGPYEQYF
CDR3 DNA: TGCGCCAGCAGCCTCAAGGCCCCAGGGCCCTACGAGCAGTACTTC

clone size: -
J gene: TRBJ2-7
V gene: TRBV28
D gene: TRBD2
CDR3 protein: CASSFSGSLYEQYF
CDR3 DNA: TGTGCCAGCAGTTTTAGCGGGAGTCTCTACGAGCAGTACTTC

clone size: -
J gene: TRBJ1-1
V gene: TRBV11-2
D gene: TRBD1
CDR3 protein: CASSSEGQGSEAFF
CDR3 DNA: TGTGCCAGCAGCTCGGAGGGACAGGGTAGTGAGGCTTTCTTT

clone size: -
J gene: TRBJ2-5
V gene: TRBV28
D gene: TRBD1
CDR3 protein: CASSFADREIQETQYF
CDR3 DNA: TGTGCCAGCAGTTTCGCGGACAGGGAGATACAAGAGACCCAGTACTTC

clone size: -
J gene: TRBJ2-7
V gene: TRBV7-6
D gene: TRBD1
CDR3 protein: CASSLGPGQGYEQYF
CDR3 DNA: TGTGCCAGCAGCTTAGGACCGGGACAGGGCTACGAGCAGTACTTC

clone size: -
J gene: TRBJ2-1
V gene: TRBV2
D gene: -
CDR3 protein: CAPGFYNEQFF
CDR3 DNA: TGTGCGCCGGGGTTCTACAATGAGCAGTTCTTC